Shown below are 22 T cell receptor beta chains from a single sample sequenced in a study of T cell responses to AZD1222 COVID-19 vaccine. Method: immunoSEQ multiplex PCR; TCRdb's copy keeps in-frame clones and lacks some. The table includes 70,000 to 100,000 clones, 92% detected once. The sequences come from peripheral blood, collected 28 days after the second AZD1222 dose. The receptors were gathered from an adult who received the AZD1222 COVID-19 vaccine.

The CDR3, as DNA: TGTGCCAGCTCACCAGAGACAGACTACGAGCAGTACTTC. Translating gives CASSPETDYEQYF. The rearrangement joins TRBV18 to TRBJ2-7; tentatively, D is TRBD1 (5 bases). The V gene's germline CDR1 is KGHSH and CDR2 LQKENI. The germline V and J ends were trimmed by 2 bases and 3 bases, with 8 bases remaining between them. This CDR3 is built from 13 residues.

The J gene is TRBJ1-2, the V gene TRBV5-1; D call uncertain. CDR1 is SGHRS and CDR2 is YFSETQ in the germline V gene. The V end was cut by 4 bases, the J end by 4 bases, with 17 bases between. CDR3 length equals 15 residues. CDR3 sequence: CASSLRTDQFYGYTF. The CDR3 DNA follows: TGCGCCAGCAGCCTAAGGACCGATCAATTCTATGGCTACACCTTC.

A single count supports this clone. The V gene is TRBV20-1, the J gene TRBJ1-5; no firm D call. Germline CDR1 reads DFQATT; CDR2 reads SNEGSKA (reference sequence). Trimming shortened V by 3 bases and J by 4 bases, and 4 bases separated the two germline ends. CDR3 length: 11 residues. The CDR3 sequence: CSASLNQPQHF. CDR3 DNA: TGCAGTGCTAGTTTGAATCAGCCCCAGCATTTT.

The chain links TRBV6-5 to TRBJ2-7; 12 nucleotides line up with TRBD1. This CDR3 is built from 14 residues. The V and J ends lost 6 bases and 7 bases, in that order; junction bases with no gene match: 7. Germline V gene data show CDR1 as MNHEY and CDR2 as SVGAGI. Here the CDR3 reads CASRTGTGGAEQYF. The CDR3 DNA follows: TGTGCCAGCAGGACCGGGACAGGGGGCGCGGAGCAGTACTTC.

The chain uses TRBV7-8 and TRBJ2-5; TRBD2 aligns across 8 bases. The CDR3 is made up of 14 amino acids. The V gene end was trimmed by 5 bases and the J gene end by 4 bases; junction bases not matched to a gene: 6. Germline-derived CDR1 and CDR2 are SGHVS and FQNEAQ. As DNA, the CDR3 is TGTGCCAGCAGCCGAGGACTAGCAGTAGAGACCCAGTACTTC. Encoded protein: CASSRGLAVETQYF.

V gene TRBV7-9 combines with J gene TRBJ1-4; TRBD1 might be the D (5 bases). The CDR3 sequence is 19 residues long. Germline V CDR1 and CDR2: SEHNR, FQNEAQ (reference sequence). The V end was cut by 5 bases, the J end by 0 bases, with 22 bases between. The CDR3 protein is CASSLPGDRPSATNEKLFF. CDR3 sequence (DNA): TGTGCCAGCAGCCTCCCCGGGGACCGACCCTCTGCAACTAATGAAAAACTGTTTTTT.

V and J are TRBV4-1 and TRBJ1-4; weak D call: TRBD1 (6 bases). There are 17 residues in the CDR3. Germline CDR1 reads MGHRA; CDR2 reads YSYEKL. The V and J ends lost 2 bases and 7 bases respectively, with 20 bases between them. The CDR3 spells CASSQSALQGVSEKLFF. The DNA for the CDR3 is TGCGCCAGCAGCCAATCCGCTCTACAGGGAGTGAGTGAAAAACTGTTTTTT.

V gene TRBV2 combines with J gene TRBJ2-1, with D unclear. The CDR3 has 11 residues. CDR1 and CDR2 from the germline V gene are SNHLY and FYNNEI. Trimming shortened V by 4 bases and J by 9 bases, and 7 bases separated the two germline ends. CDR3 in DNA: TGTGCCAGCAGTGGTCAGGTTGAGCAGTTCTTC. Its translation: CASSGQVEQFF.

The CDR3 sequence: CASSSPGASEAFF. The CDR3 nucleotides are TGTGCCAGCAGCTCCCCGGGAGCGTCTGAAGCTTTCTTT. The rearrangement joins TRBV7-8 to TRBJ1-1; D ambiguous. With 4 bases removed from V and 6 bases from J, the gap between germline ends came to 12 bases. CDR3 length equals 13 residues. Germline CDR1 SGHVS, CDR2 FQNEAQ.

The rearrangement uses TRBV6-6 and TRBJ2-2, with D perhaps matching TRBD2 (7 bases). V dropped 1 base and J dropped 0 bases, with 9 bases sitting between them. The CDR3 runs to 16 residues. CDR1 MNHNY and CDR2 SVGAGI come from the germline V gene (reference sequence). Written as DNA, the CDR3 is TGTGCCAGCAGTTACTTCGGGGGGCCGAACACCGGGGAGCTGTTTTTT. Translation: CASSYFGGPNTGELFF.

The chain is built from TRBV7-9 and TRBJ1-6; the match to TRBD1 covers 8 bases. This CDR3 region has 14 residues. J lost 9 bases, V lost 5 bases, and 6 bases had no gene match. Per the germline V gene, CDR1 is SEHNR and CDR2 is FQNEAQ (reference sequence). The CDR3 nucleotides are TGTGCCAGCAGCCAAGACAGGGGTCGTTCACCCCTCCACTTT. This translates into CASSQDRGRSPLHF.

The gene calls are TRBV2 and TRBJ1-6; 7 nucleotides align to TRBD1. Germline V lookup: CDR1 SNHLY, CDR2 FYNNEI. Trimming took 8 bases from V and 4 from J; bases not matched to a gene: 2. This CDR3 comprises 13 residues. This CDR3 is CASSTGYNSPLHF. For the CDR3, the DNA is TGTGCCAGCTCGACAGGGTATAATTCACCCCTCCACTTT.

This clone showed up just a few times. In nucleotides, the CDR3 is TGTGCCTGGAGTGTAGTTCTTGGGGGTGGCTACACCTTC. Its protein product is CAWSVVLGGGYTF. V usage is TRBV30 and J usage is TRBJ1-2; D may be TRBD1 (5 bases). The ends were cut back, 0 bases at V and 7 bases at J, with 12 bases in the middle. CDR1 is GTSNPN, CDR2 SVGIG, per germline (reference sequence). This CDR3 is 13 amino acids long.

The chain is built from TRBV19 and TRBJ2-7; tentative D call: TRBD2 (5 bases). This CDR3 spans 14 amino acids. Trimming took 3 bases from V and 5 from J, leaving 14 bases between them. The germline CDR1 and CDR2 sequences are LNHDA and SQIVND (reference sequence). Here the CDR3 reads CASSIRTWLDEQYF. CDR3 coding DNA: TGTGCCAGTAGTATTAGGACTTGGCTAGACGAGCAGTACTTC.

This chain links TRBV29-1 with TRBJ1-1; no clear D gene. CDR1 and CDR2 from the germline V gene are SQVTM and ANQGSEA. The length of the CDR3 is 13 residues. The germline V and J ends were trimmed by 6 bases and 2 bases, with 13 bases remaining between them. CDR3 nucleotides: TGCAGCGTCGTCCCAGACATAAACACTGAAGCTTTCTTT. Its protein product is CSVVPDINTEAFF.

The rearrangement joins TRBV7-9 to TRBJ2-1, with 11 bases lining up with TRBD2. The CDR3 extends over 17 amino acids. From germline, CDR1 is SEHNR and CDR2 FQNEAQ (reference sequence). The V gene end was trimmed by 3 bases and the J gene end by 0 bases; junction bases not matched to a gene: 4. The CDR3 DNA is TGTGCCAGCAGCTTGGCTAGCGGGGGGAGCTCCTACAATGAGCAGTTCTTC. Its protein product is CASSLASGGSSYNEQFF.

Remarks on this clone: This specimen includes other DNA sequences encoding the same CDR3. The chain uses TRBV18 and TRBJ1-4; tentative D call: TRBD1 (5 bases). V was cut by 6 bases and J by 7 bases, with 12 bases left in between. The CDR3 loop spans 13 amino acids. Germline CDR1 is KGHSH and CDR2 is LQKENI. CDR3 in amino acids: CASSPQGGEKLFF. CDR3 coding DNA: TGTGCCAGCTCCCCGCAGGGTGGTGAAAAACTGTTTTTT.

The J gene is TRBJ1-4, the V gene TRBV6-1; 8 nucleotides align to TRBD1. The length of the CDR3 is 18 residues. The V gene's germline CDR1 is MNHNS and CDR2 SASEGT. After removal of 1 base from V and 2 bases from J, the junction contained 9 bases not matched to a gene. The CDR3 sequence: CASSEGVTGGRTNEKLFF. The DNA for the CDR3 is TGTGCCAGCAGTGAAGGGGTAACAGGGGGACGGACTAATGAAAAACTGTTTTTT.

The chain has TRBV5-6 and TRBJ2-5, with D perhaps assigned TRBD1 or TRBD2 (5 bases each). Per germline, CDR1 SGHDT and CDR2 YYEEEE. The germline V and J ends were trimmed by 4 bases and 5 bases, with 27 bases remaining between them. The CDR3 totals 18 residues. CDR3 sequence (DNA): TGTGCCAGCAGCCTGCCTCTGGGACGGACGTTCCTCGAGGAGACCCAGTACTTC. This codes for CASSLPLGRTFLEETQYF.

CDR3 sequence (DNA): TGTGCCAGCAGCTCGGGACAGGTAGATGAAAAACTGTTTTTT. It specifies CASSSGQVDEKLFF. The genes are TRBV7-8 and TRBJ1-4, with TRBD1 matching over 8 bases. The CDR3 contains 14 residues. Germline V gives CDR1 SGHVS, CDR2 FQNEAQ. The junction had 4 bases not matched to a gene; V was cut back by 4 bases and J by 6 bases.

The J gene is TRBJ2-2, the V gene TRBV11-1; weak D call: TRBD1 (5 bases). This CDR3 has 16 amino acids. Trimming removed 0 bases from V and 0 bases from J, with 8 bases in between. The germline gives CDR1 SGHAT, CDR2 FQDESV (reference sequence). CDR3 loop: CASSLAEGANTGELFF. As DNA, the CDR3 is TGTGCCAGCAGCTTAGCTGAAGGGGCGAACACCGGGGAGCTGTTTTTT.

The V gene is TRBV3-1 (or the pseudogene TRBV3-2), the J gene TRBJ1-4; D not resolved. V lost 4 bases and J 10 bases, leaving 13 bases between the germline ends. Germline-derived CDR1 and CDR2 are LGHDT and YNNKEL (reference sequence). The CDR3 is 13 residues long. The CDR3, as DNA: TGTGCCAGCAGCCCCCTTGGGATGGGAAAACTGTTTTTT. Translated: CASSPLGMGKLFF.